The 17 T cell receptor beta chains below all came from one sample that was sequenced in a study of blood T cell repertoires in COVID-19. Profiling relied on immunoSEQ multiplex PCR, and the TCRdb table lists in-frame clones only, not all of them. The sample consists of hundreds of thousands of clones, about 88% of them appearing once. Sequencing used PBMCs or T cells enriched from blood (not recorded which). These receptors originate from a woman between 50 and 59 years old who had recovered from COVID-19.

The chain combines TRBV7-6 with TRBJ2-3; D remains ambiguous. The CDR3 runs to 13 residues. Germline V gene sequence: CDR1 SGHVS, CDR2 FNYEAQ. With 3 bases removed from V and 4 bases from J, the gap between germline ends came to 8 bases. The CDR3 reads CASSLNTADTQYF. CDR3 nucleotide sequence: TGTGCCAGCAGCTTGAATACGGCAGATACGCAGTATTTT.

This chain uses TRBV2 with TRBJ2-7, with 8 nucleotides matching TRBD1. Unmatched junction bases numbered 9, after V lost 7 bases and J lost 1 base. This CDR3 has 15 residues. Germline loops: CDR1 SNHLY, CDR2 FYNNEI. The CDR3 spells CASTRETGESYEQYF. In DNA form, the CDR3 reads TGTGCCAGCACTAGAGAGACAGGGGAATCCTACGAGCAGTACTTC.

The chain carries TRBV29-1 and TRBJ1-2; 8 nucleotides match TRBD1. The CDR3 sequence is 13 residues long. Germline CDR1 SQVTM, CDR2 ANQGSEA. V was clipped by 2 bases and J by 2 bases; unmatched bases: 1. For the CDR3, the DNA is TGCAGCGTTGAACCAGGGGGCAACTATGGCTACACCTTC. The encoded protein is CSVEPGGNYGYTF.

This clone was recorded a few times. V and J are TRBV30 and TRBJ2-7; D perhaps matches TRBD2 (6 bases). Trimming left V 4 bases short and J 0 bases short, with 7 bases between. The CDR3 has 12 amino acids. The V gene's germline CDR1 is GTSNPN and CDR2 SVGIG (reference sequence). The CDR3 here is CAWIGGSYEQYF. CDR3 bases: TGTGCCTGGATCGGGGGCTCCTACGAGCAGTACTTC. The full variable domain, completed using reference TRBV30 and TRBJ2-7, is SQTIHQWPATLVQPVGSPLSLECTVEGTSNPNLYWYRQAAGRGLQLLFYSVGIGQISSEVPQNLSASRPQDRQFILSSKKLLLSDSGFYLCAWIGGSYEQYFGPGTRLTVT.

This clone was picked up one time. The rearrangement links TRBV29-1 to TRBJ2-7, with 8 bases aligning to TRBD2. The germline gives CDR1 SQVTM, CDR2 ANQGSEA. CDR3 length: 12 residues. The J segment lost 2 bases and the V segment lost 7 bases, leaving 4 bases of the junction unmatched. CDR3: CSAIAGPYEQYF. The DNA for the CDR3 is TGCAGCGCCATAGCGGGGCCCTACGAGCAGTACTTC.

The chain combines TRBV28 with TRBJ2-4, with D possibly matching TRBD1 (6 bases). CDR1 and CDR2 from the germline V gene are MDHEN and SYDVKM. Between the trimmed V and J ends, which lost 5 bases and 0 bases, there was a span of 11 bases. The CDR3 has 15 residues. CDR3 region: CASSRTVKAKNIQYF. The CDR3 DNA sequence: TGTGCCAGCAGTCGGACAGTAAAAGCCAAAAACATTCAGTACTTC.

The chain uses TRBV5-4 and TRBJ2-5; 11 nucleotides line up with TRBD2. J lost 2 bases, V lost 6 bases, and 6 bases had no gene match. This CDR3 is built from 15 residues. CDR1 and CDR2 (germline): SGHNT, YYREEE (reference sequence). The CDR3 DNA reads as TGTGCCAGCACCCTTAGACTAGCGGGGCAAGAGACCCAGTACTTC. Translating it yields CASTLRLAGQETQYF.

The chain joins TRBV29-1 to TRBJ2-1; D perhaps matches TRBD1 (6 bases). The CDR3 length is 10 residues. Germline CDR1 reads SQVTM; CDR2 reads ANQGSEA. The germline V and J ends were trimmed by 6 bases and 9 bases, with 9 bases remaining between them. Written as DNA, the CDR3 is TGCAGCGTCGGGACAACTGAGCAGTTCTTC. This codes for CSVGTTEQFF.

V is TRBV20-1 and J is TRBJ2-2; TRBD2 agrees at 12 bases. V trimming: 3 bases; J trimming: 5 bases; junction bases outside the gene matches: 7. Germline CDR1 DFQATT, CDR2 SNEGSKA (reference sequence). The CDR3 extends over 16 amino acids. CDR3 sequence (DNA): TGCAGTGCTAGTCGACTAGCGGGAGCCCGAACCGGGGAGCTGTTTTTT. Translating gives CSASRLAGARTGELFF.

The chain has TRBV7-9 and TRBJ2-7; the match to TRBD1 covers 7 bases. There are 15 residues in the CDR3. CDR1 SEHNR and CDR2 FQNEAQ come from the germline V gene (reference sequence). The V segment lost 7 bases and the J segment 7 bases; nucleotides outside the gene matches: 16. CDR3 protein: CASTLIARGKDEQYF. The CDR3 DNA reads TGTGCCAGCACCCTCATTGCCAGGGGGAAGGATGAGCAGTACTTC.

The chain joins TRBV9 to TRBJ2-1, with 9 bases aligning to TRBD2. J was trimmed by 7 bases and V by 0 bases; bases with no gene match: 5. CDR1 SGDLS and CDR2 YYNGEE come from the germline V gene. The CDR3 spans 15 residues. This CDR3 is CASSVASSGINEQFF. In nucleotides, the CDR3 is TGTGCCAGCAGCGTAGCCTCTAGCGGGATAAATGAGCAGTTCTTC.

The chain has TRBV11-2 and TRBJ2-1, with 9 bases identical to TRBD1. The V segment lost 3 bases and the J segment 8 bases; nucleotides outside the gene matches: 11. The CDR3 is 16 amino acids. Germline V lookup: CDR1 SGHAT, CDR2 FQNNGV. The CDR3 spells CASSLQPGQGIDEQFF. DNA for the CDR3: TGTGCCAGCAGCTTGCAACCGGGACAGGGAATCGATGAGCAGTTCTTC.

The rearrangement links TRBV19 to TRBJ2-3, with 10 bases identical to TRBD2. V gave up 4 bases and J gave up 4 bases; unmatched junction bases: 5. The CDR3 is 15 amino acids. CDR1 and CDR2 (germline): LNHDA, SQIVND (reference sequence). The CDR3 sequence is CASSTRAGGPDTQYF. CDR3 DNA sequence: TGTGCCAGTAGTACGAGAGCGGGAGGGCCAGATACGCAGTATTTT.

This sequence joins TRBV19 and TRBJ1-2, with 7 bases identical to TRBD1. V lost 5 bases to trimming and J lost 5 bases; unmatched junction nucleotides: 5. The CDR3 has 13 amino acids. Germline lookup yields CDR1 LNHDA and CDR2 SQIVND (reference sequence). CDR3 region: CASSFLDRYGYTF. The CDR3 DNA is TGTGCCAGTAGTTTCTTGGACAGGTATGGCTACACCTTC.

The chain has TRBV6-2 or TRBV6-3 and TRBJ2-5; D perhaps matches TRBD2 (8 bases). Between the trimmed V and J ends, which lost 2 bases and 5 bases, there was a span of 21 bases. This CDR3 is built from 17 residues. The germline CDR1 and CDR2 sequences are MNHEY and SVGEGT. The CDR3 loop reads CASSYTAGRGRGETQYF. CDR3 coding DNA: TGTGCCAGCAGTTACACGGCCGGGAGGGGGCGAGGGGAGACCCAGTACTTC.

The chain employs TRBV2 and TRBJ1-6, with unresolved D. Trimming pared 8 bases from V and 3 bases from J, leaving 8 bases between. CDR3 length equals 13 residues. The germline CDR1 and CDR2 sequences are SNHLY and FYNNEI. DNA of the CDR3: TGTGCCAGCGGTCAGAACTATAATTCACCCCTCCACTTT. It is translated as CASGQNYNSPLHF.

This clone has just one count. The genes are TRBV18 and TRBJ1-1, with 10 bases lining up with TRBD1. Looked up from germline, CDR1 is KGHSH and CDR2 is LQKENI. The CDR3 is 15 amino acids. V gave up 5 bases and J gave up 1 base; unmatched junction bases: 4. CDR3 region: CASSYRQGANTEAFF. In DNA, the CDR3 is TGTGCCAGCTCATATAGACAGGGGGCGAACACTGAAGCTTTCTTT.